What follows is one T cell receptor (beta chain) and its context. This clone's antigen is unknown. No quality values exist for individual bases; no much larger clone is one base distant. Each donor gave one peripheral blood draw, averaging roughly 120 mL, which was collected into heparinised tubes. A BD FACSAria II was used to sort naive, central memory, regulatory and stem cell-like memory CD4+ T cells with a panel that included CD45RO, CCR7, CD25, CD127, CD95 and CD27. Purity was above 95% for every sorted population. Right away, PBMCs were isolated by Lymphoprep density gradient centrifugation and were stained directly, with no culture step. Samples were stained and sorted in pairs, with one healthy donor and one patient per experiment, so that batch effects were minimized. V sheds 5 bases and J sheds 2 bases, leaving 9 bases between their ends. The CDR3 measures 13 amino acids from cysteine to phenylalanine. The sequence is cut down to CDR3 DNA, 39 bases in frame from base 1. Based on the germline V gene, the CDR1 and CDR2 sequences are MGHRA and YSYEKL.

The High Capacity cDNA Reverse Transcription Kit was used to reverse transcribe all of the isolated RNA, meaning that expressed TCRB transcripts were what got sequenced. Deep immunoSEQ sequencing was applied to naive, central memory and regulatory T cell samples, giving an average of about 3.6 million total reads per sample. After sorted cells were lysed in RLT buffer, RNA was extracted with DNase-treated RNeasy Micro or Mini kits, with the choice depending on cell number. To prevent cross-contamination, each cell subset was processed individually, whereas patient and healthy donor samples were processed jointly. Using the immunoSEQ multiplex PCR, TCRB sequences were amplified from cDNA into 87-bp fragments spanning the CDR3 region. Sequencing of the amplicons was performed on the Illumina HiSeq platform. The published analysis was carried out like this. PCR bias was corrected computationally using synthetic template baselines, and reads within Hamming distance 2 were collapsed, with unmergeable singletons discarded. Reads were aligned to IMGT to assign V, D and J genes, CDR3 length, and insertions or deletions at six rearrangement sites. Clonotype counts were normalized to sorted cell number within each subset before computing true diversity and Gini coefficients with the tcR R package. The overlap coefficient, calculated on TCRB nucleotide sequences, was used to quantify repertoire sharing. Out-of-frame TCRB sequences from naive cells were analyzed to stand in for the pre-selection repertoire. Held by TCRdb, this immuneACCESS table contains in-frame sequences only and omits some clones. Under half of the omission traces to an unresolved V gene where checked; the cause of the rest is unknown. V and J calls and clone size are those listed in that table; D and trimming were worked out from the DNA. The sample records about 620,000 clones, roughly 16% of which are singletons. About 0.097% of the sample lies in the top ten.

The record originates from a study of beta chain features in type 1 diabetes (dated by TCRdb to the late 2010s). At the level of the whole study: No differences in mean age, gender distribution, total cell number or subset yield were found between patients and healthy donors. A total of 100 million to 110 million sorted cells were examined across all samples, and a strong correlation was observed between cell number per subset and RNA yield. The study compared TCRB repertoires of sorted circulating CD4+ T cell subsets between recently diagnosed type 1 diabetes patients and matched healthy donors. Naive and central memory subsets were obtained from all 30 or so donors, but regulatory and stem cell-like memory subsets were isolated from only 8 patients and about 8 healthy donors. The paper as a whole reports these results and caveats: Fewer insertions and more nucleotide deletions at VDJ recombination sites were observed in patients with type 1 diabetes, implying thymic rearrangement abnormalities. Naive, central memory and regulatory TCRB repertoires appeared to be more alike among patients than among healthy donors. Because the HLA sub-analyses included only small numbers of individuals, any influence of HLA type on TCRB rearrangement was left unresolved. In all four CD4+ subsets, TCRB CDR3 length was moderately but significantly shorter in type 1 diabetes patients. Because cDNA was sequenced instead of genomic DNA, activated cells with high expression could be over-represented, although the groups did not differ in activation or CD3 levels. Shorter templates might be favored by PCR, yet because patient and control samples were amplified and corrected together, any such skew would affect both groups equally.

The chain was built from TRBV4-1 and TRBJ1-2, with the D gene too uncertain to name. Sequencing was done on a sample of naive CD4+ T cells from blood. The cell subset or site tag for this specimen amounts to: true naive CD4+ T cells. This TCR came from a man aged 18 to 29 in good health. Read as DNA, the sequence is TGCGCCAGCAGCAAGGAGGGAAACTATGGCTACACCTTC. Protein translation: CASSKEGNYGYTF.